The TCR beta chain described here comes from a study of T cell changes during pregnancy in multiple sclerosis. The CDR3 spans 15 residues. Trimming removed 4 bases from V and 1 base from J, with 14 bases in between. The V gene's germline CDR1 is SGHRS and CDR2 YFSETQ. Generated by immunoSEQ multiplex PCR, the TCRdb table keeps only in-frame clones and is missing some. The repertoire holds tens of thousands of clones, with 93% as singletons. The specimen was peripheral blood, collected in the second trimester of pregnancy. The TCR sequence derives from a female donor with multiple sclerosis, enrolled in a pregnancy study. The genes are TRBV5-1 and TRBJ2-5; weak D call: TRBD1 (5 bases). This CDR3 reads CASSPAVRGQETQYF. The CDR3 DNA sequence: TGCGCCAGCAGCCCGGCCGTTAGGGGCCAAGAGACCCAGTACTTC.